This paragraph covers one T cell receptor beta chain sequence. The antigen is unknown. Indicated treatment: 15 to 20 received Ad26.COV2.S at low or high dose, single or two shots; about 5 received placebo; per-sample allocation not given. Material that was analyzed had been drawn on day 63 after the first vaccine or placebo injection. This sample stems from a study of Ad26.COV2.S vaccination and SARS-CoV-2 variants. Whole-study context: Ad26.COV2.S given intramuscularly, once or twice 56 days apart. Broader study findings: Using TCR breadth and depth analyses may have led to underestimated total T cell responses. It was reported that spike-specific CD8+ and CD4+ T cell responses were substantially broad after vaccination. It was found that vaccine and placebo recipients had similar non-spike TCR breadth.

Trimming pared 2 bases from V and 5 bases from J, leaving 15 bases between. The CDR3 extends over 15 amino acids. The germline V gene encodes CDR1 KGHSH and CDR2 LQKENI. Data came from immunoSEQ multiplex PCR; TCRdb stores just in-frame clones and leaves some out. The top ten hold about 2.5% of the sample, which has fewer than 500,000 clones, 85% to 90% seen once. The rearrangement joins TRBV18 to TRBJ2-5; weak D call: TRBD1 (6 bases). The material sequenced was peripheral blood, taken in a trial of Ad26.COV2.S vaccine versus placebo. The sequence was collected from a person aged 18-65 years who received the Ad26.COV2.S COVID-19 vaccine or a placebo. This CDR3 reads CASSPTTGWRETQYF. CDR3 nucleotides: TGTGCCAGCTCACCAACCACAGGGTGGCGGGAGACCCAGTACTTC.